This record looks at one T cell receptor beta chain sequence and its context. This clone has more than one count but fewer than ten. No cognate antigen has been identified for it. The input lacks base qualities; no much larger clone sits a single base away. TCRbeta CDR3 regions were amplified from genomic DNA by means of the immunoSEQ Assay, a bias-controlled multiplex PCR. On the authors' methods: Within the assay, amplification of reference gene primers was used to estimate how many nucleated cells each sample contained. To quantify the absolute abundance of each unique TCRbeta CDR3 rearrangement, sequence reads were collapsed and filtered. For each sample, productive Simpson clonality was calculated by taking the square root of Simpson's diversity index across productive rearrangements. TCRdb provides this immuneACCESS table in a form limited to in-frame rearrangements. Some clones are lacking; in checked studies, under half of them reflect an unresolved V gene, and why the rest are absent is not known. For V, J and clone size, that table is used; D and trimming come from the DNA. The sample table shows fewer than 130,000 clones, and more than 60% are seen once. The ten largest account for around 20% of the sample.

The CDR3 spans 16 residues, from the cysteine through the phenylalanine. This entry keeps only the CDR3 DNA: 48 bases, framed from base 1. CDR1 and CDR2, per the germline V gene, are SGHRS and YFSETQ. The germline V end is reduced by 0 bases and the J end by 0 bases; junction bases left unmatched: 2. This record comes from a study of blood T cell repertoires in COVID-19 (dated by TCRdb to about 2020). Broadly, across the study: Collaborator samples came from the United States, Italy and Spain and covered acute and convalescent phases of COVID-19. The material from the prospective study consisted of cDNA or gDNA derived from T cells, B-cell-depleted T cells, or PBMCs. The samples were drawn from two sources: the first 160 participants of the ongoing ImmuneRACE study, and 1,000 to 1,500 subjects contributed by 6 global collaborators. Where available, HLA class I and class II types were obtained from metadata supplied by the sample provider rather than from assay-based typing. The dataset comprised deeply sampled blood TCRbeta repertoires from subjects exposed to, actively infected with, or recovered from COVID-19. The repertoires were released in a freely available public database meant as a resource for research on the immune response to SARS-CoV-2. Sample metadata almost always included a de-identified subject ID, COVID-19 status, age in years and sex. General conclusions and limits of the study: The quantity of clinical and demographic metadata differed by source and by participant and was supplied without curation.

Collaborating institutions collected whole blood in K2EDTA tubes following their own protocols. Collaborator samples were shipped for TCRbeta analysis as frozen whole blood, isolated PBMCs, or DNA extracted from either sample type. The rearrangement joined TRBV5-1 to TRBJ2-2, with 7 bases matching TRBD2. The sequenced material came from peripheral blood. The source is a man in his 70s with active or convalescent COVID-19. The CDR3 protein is CASSLGAGPNTGELFF. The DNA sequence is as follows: TGCGCCAGCAGCTTGGGAGCGGGGCCGAACACCGGGGAGCTGTTTTTT.